This TCR beta chain was identified in a study of shared T cell receptors in the human thymus. The length of the CDR3 is 15 residues. Trimming pared 0 bases from V and 0 bases from J, leaving 9 bases between. CDR1 is SGHNT and CDR2 is YYREEE in the germline V gene (reference sequence). Assay: immunoSEQ multiplex PCR; the TCRdb copy retains only in-frame clones and omits some. This repertoire shows roughly 660,000 clones, 88% found once; its top ten account for 0.0095% to 0.012%. These data are also associated with another study on human thymus T cells. In that study: Resections from corrective heart surgery provided thymus tissue.

The chain carries TRBV5-4 and TRBJ1-1, with a possible D match to TRBD1 (5 bases). Material: thymocytes. The TCR originated in a boy younger than two with a congenital heart defect. Written as DNA, the CDR3 is TGTGCCAGCAGCTTGGGACCAGGGATGAACACTGAAGCTTTCTTT. It specifies CASSLGPGMNTEAFF.